This T cell receptor (beta chain) was identified in a study of shared clonotypes between healthy human individuals. Caucasian adults residing in Nashville, Tennessee made up all the donors. About this clone: The antigen remains unidentified.

Only in-frame clones appear in the TCRdb table, and some are missing; sequencing was by immunoSEQ multiplex PCR. The table has about 600,000 clones, less than 98% seen once. Study-wide findings and caveats: Although depth was large, rarefaction showed that sequencing of the sorted subsets was incomplete. Among the subsets, naive ones generally showed larger estimated richness than memory ones.

The origin of this receptor is a young woman in good health. Material for sequencing was naive CD4+ T cells sorted from blood. The sample's subset: CD45RA+ positively selected.

DNA of the CDR3: TGTGCCAGCAGACTCCCCGGGCCGTTCACGAGCAATCAGCCCCAGCATTTT. Translating gives CASRLPGPFTSNQPQHF. The rearrangement uses TRBV28 and TRBJ1-5, with no clear D. Trimming removed 6 bases at V and 1 base at J, with 19 bases between. The CDR3 extends over 17 amino acids. Germline V CDR1 and CDR2: MDHEN, SYDVKM.